This T cell receptor (beta chain) derives from a study of neurological immune-mediated disorders. Study findings and constraints: HTLV-1-associated myelopathy showed the most TCR clonal expansion; multiple sclerosis the least, below healthy controls. One related-CDR3 cluster, found by phylogenetic grouping, held repertoires of 18 of 34 multiple sclerosis patients and is a possible signature. Private repertoires in all groups were suggested by the absence of shared CDR3 amino acid sequences among expanded clones across subjects.

CDR3 length: 13 residues. CDR1 and CDR2 from the germline V gene are SGHRS and YFSETQ. V was trimmed by 0 bases and J by 5 bases, leaving 9 bases between them. This clonotype has at least ten counts. Its antigen is not identified. In each sequencing run, over 180 million TCR-beta sequences were generated from 15-18 subjects. TCRdb re-analysed the 5' RACE reads in MiXCR, keeping a single row per CDR3 protein. The data contain roughly 52,000 distinct CDR3 sequences, just under 4% of them singletons. The chain combines TRBV5-1 with TRBJ2-7; D possibly corresponds to TRBD1 (6 bases). The receptor's source is a woman in her 40s with multiple sclerosis. Material for sequencing was CD4+ T cells from blood. CDR3 nucleotide sequence: TGCGCCAGCAGCTTGGCAGGGGTAAACGAGCAGTACTTC. Its translation is CASSLAGVNEQYF. Full variable domain (rest looked up from reference TRBV5-1 and TRBJ2-7): KAGVTQTPRYLIKTRGQQVTLSCSPISGHRSVSWYQQTPGQGLQFLFEYFSETQRNKGNFPGRFSGRQFSNSRSEMNVSTLELGDSALYLCASSLAGVNEQYFGPGTRLTVT.